This TCR beta chain was recovered during a study of graft-versus-host responses after intestinal transplantation. Study context: All recipients were given anti-thymocyte globulin induction, and tacrolimus and steroids were then administered for around three years.

Here immunoSEQ multiplex PCR was the method, and the copy in TCRdb shows in-frame clones only, minus some. The data contain 99,000 or so clones, over 75% of them singletons. After removal of 3 bases from V and 4 bases from J, the junction contained 2 bases not matched to a gene. CDR3 length: 14 residues. The V gene's germline CDR1 is SNHLY and CDR2 FYNNEI. Concerning this clone itself: The antigen is undetermined.

Study observations and caveats: Peak GvH clone levels in circulation were associated with early post-transplant HvG declines. Detected in recipient marrow were GvH clones, some of which were first observed in ileum or blood.

The V call is TRBV2, the J call TRBJ2-5, with 10 nucleotides matching TRBD1. The TCR sequence derives from a human donor who received an intestinal transplant. Source: unstimulated CD4+ T cells sorted from spleen or lymph node cells, taken before intestinal transplant. Here the CDR3 reads CASSDDRGRETQYF. CDR3 DNA: TGTGCCAGCAGTGATGACAGGGGGCGAGAGACCCAGTACTTC.